Below, 20 T cell receptor beta chains from the same sample are listed, as sequenced in a study of Graves' ophthalmopathy and Graves' hyperthyroidism. Beta-chain TCR CDR3 regions were amplified from RNA transcripts. HTBI-primed RT-PCR formed the first round, and a multiplex PCR formed the second. Using its own MiXCR run on the multiplex PCR reads, TCRdb lists one record per CDR3 protein. Counted here are over a million distinct CDR3 sequences, 36% occurring once; the ten biggest clones make up around 10%. Sequencing used peripheral blood or thyroid tissue (not recorded which). These receptors came from an adult man with Graves' hyperthyroidism.

The V call is TRBV5-1, the J call TRBJ2-5; TRBD2 matches at 7 bases. There are 15 residues in the CDR3. The germline V gene encodes CDR1 SGHRS and CDR2 YFSETQ. CDR3 protein: CVRTPAGAIQETQYF. The CDR3 DNA is TGCGTCAGGACTCCGGCGGGAGCCATCCAAGAGACCCAGTACTTC.

The chain employs TRBV2 and TRBJ1-5; D is unresolved. Germline lookup yields CDR1 SNHLY and CDR2 FYNNEI. CDR3 length: 14 amino acids. The V gene lost 2 bases and the J gene lost 6 bases, with 11 bases spanning the gap. The CDR3 DNA reads as TGTGCCAGCAGTGAACAGGAAGGTTTTCAGCCCCAGCATTTT. Translation gives CASSEQEGFQPQHF.

The chain links TRBV10-3 to TRBJ1-1, with D maybe TRBD1 (6 bases). V lost 3 bases to trimming and J lost 1 base, with 21 bases between them. CDR1 and CDR2 from the germline V gene are ENHRY and SYGVKD. This CDR3 is 18 amino acids long. The CDR3 nucleotides are TGTGCCATCAGTGAACCGGTGGCGGGACATAGAAAGAACACTGAAGCTTTCTTT. Protein product: CAISEPVAGHRKNTEAFF.

Comment on this clonotype: Just one base apart from a much larger clone, this may be a read error. The rearrangement uses TRBV10-3 and TRBJ2-7; D not certain. Germline-derived CDR1 and CDR2 are ENHRY and SYGVKD. CDR3 length: 12 residues. V was trimmed by 10 bases and J by 5 bases, leaving 15 bases between them. CDR3 bases: TGTGCCAGCAGCCACCCGTGGGACGAGCAGTACTTC. This codes for CASSHPWDEQYF.

This clonotype has ten or more counts. The chain couples TRBV7-8 to TRBJ1-5; TRBD1 is a possible D gene (5 bases). In germline, CDR1 is SGHVS, CDR2 FQNEAQ. This CDR3 contains 14 residues. V was shortened by 4 bases and J by 4 bases, with 11 bases between the two germline ends. As DNA, the CDR3 is TGTGCCAGCAGCTCGCGACAGCCGAATCAGCCCCAGCATTTT. Encoded protein: CASSSRQPNQPQHF.

This clonotype turned up a few times. J is TRBJ1-1 and V is TRBV6-4; D remains unclear. Germline CDR1 is MRHNA and CDR2 is SNTAGT. Deletions cut 5 bases from V and 0 bases from J, with 10 bases between. CDR3 length: 14 amino acids. The chain's CDR3 is CASSQSLMNTEAFF. The CDR3, as DNA: TGTGCCAGCAGTCAGAGCTTAATGAACACTGAAGCTTTCTTT.

This clonotype was seen a single time. This rearrangement joins TRBV7-8 to TRBJ2-7, with TRBD2 as a possible D gene (5 bases). Germline V lookup: CDR1 SGHVS, CDR2 FQNEAQ. V was trimmed by 1 base and J by 5 bases, leaving 18 bases between them. The length of the CDR3 is 16 residues. CDR3 loop: CASSLVRVGKVHEQYF. For the CDR3, the DNA is TGTGCCAGCAGCTTAGTCAGAGTCGGGAAGGTACACGAGCAGTACTTC.

The table lists this clonotype with many counts. The chain combines TRBV7-9 with TRBJ2-7, with 9 bases fitting TRBD1. Germline V gene data show CDR1 as SEHNR and CDR2 as FQNEAQ (reference sequence). CDR3 length equals 14 residues. V shed 1 base, J shed 9 bases, and the junction held 7 bases outside the gene matches. CDR3 sequence reads: CASSLVGTGKRQYF. DNA of the CDR3: TGTGCCAGCAGCTTAGTTGGGACAGGGAAGCGGCAGTACTTC.

The sample holds a few counts of this clonotype. This chain links TRBV7-9 with TRBJ2-7; D tentatively reads TRBD1 or TRBD2 (5 bases each). There are 15 residues in the CDR3. Deletions cut 4 bases from V and 4 bases from J, with 17 bases between. The germline V gene encodes CDR1 SEHNR and CDR2 FQNEAQ (reference sequence). In DNA form, the CDR3 reads TGTGCCAGCAGCTCTGGGGGTGGCAGGGCTTACGAGCAGTACTTC. Residues: CASSSGGGRAYEQYF.

There are many counts of this clonotype. The V and J genes are TRBV29-1 and TRBJ2-5, with 7 bases lining up with TRBD2. Germline V gene lookup returns CDR1 SQVTM and CDR2 ANQGSEA. V shed 1 base and J 5 bases; nucleotides not matched to a gene: 4. This CDR3 spans 13 amino acids. This CDR3 reads CSVEGGSGETQYF. DNA for the CDR3: TGCAGCGTTGAAGGGGGTAGCGGGGAGACCCAGTACTTC.

Many counts were recorded for this clonotype. The genes are TRBV12-3 or TRBV12-4 and TRBJ2-5; maybe TRBD2 (6 bases). The CDR3 sequence is 13 residues long. Trimming took off 7 bases at V and 8 bases at J, with 17 bases between the two ends. CDR3 coding DNA: TGTGCCAGCACCCCGGGACTGAGGAGAACCCAGTACTTC. It codes for CASTPGLRRTQYF.

This clonotype appeared a few times. The chain joins TRBV30 to TRBJ1-4; 7 nucleotides match TRBD1. Trimming cost V 7 bases and J 8 bases; bases outside gene matches: 13. This CDR3 spans 14 amino acids. Germline V gives CDR1 GTSNPN, CDR2 SVGIG (reference sequence). The chain's CDR3 is CASDLRYRGEKLFF. The CDR3 DNA sequence: TGTGCCTCCGACTTGAGATACAGGGGAGAAAAACTGTTTTTT.

This clonotype was seen a handful of times. The CDR3 region is CASRYWGRQGGTEAFF. For the CDR3, the DNA is TGTGCCAGCCGCTATTGGGGAAGGCAGGGAGGCACTGAAGCTTTCTTT. The chain has TRBV6-5 and TRBJ1-1; the D gene is possibly TRBD1 (5 bases). Germline V CDR1 and CDR2: MNHEY, SVGAGI. The CDR3 covers 16 residues. V was pared by 8 bases and J by 4 bases, with 23 bases between.

This clonotype showed up many times. V usage is TRBV14 and J usage is TRBJ1-1; D call uncertain. The V end was cut by 2 bases, the J end by 2 bases, with 3 bases between. This CDR3 has 12 amino acids. The germline CDR1 and CDR2 sequences are SGHDN and FVKESK. The CDR3 DNA follows: TGTGCCAGCAGCCAAACAAACACTGAAGCTTTCTTT. It encodes CASSQTNTEAFF.

V is TRBV12-3 or TRBV12-4 and J is TRBJ1-1, with 8 bases matching TRBD1. With V trimmed by 3 bases and J by 6 bases, 6 bases remained unmatched. The CDR3 consists of 14 residues. The CDR3 sequence: CASSLTPDRAEAFF. For the CDR3, the DNA is TGTGCCAGCAGTTTGACCCCGGACAGGGCTGAAGCTTTCTTT.

This clonotype was recorded at least ten times. The chain uses TRBV5-1 and TRBJ2-6; possible D gene TRBD1, 6 bases. Trimming took 1 base from V and 2 from J, leaving 10 bases between them. CDR1 is SGHRS and CDR2 is YFSETQ in the germline V gene. This CDR3 is built from 16 residues. The CDR3 DNA sequence: TGCGCCAGCAGCTTGTTGGCAGGGGCTGGGGCCAACGTCCTGACTTTC. Amino acid sequence: CASSLLAGAGANVLTF. Variable domain in full (rest from reference TRBV5-1 and TRBJ2-6): KAGVTQTPRYLIKTRGQQVTLSCSPISGHRSVSWYQQTPGQGLQFLFEYFSETQRNKGNFPGRFSGRQFSNSRSEMNVSTLELGDSALYLCASSLLAGAGANVLTFGAGSRLTVL.

The chain has TRBV15 and TRBJ1-2, with D tentatively TRBD1 (6 bases). The CDR3 has 14 residues. CDR1 and CDR2 (germline): LNHNV, YYDKDF (reference sequence). The V end was cut by 1 base, the J end by 8 bases, with 14 bases between. This CDR3 reads CATSRGTDLAGYTF. In DNA, the CDR3 is TGTGCCACCAGCAGAGGGACAGATTTGGCGGGCTACACCTTC.

This clonotype was counted only a few times. This rearrangement joins TRBV7-2 to TRBJ2-7; D may correspond to TRBD1 or TRBD2 (5 bases each). There are 16 residues in the CDR3. Germline CDR1 reads SGHTA; CDR2 reads FQGNSA. The V gene lost 1 base and the J gene lost 3 bases, with 16 bases spanning the gap. The CDR3 sequence: CASSLGGVGRFYEQYF. CDR3 bases: TGTGCCAGCAGCTTAGGAGGGGTCGGTAGATTCTACGAGCAGTACTTC.

This rearrangement joins TRBV12-3 or TRBV12-4 to TRBJ1-5, with 7 bases that match TRBD1. This CDR3 is built from 16 residues. V dropped 5 bases and J dropped 0; count of bases not matched to a gene: 7. The CDR3 DNA reads TGTGCCAGCAGTAGAGGACAGGTGAATAGCAATCAGCCCCAGCATTTT. It codes for CASSRGQVNSNQPQHF.

This clonotype showed up just a few times. The V call is TRBV28, the J call TRBJ2-5, with TRBD2 matching over 12 bases. V lost 1 base to trimming and J lost 5 bases; unmatched junction nucleotides: 8. Germline V gene data show CDR1 as MDHEN and CDR2 as SYDVKM. This CDR3 region has 17 residues. The CDR3 region is CASSLSTSGGGEETQYF. The CDR3 nucleotides are TGTGCCAGCAGTTTATCGACTAGCGGGGGCGGGGAGGAGACCCAGTACTTC.